One and the same sample provided the 28 T cell receptor beta chains below, sequenced in a study of blood T cell repertoires in COVID-19. TCRdb's copy holds only in-frame clones and misses some; the assay was immunoSEQ multiplex PCR. The repertoire includes 250,000 or so clones, roughly four fifths of them detected once, and about 4.4% sits in the top ten. Source material: peripheral blood. The receptors stem from a woman between 65 and 79 years old with acute or convalescent COVID-19.

This chain connects TRBV7-2 to TRBJ1-5; D may be TRBD1 (5 bases). Germline lookup yields CDR1 SGHTA and CDR2 FQGNSA. The CDR3 has 15 residues. Between the trimmed V and J ends, which lost 5 bases and 3 bases, there was a span of 14 bases. The CDR3 loop is CASSPQGGVNQPQHF. CDR3 nucleotides: TGTGCCAGCAGCCCGCAGGGAGGAGTCAATCAGCCCCAGCATTTT.

V usage is TRBV10-3 and J usage is TRBJ1-1, with D possibly matching TRBD1 (5 bases). CDR1 and CDR2 (germline): ENHRY, SYGVKD. The CDR3 has 14 residues. V gave up 2 bases and J gave up 8 bases, with 15 bases separating them. Written as DNA, the CDR3 is TGTGCCATCAGTGAGGCCCAGGGTCCGTCCGAAGCTTTCTTT. This encodes CAISEAQGPSEAFF.

For this clone: The same CDR3 can be traced to other DNA sequences in this sample. The V and J genes are TRBV27 and TRBJ1-5; D is undetermined. Per the germline V gene, CDR1 is MNHEY and CDR2 is SMNVEV (reference sequence). The CDR3 length is 12 residues. With 5 bases removed from V and 0 bases from J, the gap between germline ends came to 2 bases. CDR3 sequence reads: CASSHSNQPQHF. DNA for the CDR3: TGTGCCAGCAGTCATAGCAATCAGCCCCAGCATTTT.

This chain uses TRBV4-1 with TRBJ2-5; possible D gene TRBD1, 5 bases. The CDR3 sequence is 16 residues long. Germline V gene sequence: CDR1 MGHRA, CDR2 YSYEKL. V lost 3 bases, J lost 1 base, and 15 bases lay in between. The CDR3 DNA reads as TGCGCCAGCAGCCACCTGCAGGGAAGACGCCAAGAGACCCAGTACTTC. It yields the protein CASSHLQGRRQETQYF.

The gene calls are TRBV28 and TRBJ1-5; weak D call: TRBD1 (5 bases). Germline V CDR1 and CDR2: MDHEN, SYDVKM. The germline V and J ends were trimmed by 1 base and 9 bases, with 16 bases remaining between them. The CDR3 has 15 residues. The CDR3 region has the DNA TGTGCCAGCAGTTTATTAAGCGTAATCCAGGGGCCCCAGCATTTT. It is translated as CASSLLSVIQGPQHF.

As for this clone: Additional DNA sequences in this sample encode the identical CDR3. The V and J genes are TRBV28 and TRBJ1-5; possibly TRBD1 for D (6 bases). V lost 2 bases, J lost 5 bases, and 10 bases lay in between. The CDR3 totals 14 residues. The germline V gene has CDR1 MDHEN and CDR2 SYDVKM. CDR3 nucleotide sequence: TGTGCCAGCAGTTTAGGGGGGGGCTATCAGCCCCAGCATTTT. This encodes CASSLGGGYQPQHF.

V usage is TRBV6-5 and J usage is TRBJ1-4, with D perhaps matching TRBD1 (5 bases). V was pared by 6 bases and J by 0 bases, with 11 bases between. Germline V gene sequence: CDR1 MNHEY, CDR2 SVGAGI. The CDR3 loop spans 15 amino acids. The DNA of the CDR3 is TGTGCCAGCAGGGACGGGGGTCCAACTAATGAAAAACTGTTTTTT. Protein: CASRDGGPTNEKLFF.

The V call is TRBV28, the J call TRBJ2-7; 9 positions match TRBD1. Trimming removed 5 bases from V and 2 bases from J; junction bases left unmatched: 4. Germline V lookup: CDR1 MDHEN, CDR2 SYDVKM. This CDR3 is 14 amino acids long. The CDR3 region is CASSRQGDTYEQYF. The CDR3 region has the DNA TGTGCCAGCAGTCGACAGGGGGATACCTACGAGCAGTACTTC.

V usage is TRBV2 and J usage is TRBJ1-1; D remains unclear. Per the germline V gene, CDR1 is SNHLY and CDR2 is FYNNEI. This CDR3 is built from 14 residues. The V end was cut by 7 bases, the J end by 4 bases, with 16 bases between. The CDR3 DNA follows: TGTGCCAGCATCAGCCGGATGGGAGGCACTGAAGCTTTCTTT. Protein sequence: CASISRMGGTEAFF.

This chain links TRBV6-5 with TRBJ1-2, with 9 bases identical to TRBD1. Looked up from germline, CDR1 is MNHEY and CDR2 is SVGAGI. The CDR3 extends over 14 amino acids. J lost 5 bases, V lost 3 bases, and 4 bases had no gene match. DNA for the CDR3: TGTGCCAGCAGTTATCTTGGACAGGGGTATGGCTACACCTTC. This translates into CASSYLGQGYGYTF.

The chain is built from TRBV19 and TRBJ2-7, with 10 bases lining up with TRBD2. The junction had 7 bases not matched to a gene; V was cut back by 4 bases and J by 4 bases. Germline CDR1 LNHDA, CDR2 SQIVND (reference sequence). The CDR3 contains 15 residues. The CDR3 sequence is CASSTVAGGVYEQYF. Written as DNA, the CDR3 is TGTGCCAGTAGTACAGTAGCGGGGGGAGTATACGAGCAGTACTTC.

This clone has only a few counts. V usage is TRBV7-9 and J usage is TRBJ2-7; 7 bases align to TRBD1. Germline V gives CDR1 SEHNR, CDR2 FQNEAQ (reference sequence). This CDR3 contains 14 residues. V gave up 5 bases and J gave up 2 bases; unmatched junction bases: 6. CDR3 loop: CASSRRDSTYEQYF. For the CDR3, the DNA is TGTGCCAGCAGCCGCAGGGACAGTACCTACGAGCAGTACTTC.

CDR3 residues: CASSLRQEGVAFF. CDR3 DNA sequence: TGTGCCAGCAGCTTAAGGCAGGAGGGTGTAGCTTTCTTT. This rearrangement joins TRBV11-2 to TRBJ1-1, with D uncertain. With 2 bases removed from V and 10 bases from J, the gap between germline ends came to 14 bases. CDR1 SGHAT and CDR2 FQNNGV come from the germline V gene. The CDR3 has 13 residues.

The rearrangement joins TRBV12-3 or TRBV12-4 to TRBJ1-2; unclear D gene. The V end lost 3 bases, the J end lost 2 bases, and 7 bases lay between the germline ends. CDR3 length: 13 amino acids. The CDR3 DNA reads TGTGCCAGCAGTTTGGCCAGAAACTATGGCTACACCTTC. Residues: CASSLARNYGYTF.

V and J are TRBV3-1 (or the pseudogene TRBV3-2) and TRBJ2-5; no firm D call. The germline CDR1 and CDR2 sequences are LGHDT and YNNKEL (reference sequence). V lost 5 bases and J lost 7, with 14 bases in between. This CDR3 spans 13 amino acids. As DNA, the CDR3 is TGTGCCAGCAGCTCGACTCGGTATACGACCCAGTACTTC. Translating it yields CASSSTRYTTQYF.

The chain combines TRBV3-1 (or the pseudogene TRBV3-2) with TRBJ1-6; the D is unclear. The CDR3 is made up of 13 amino acids. V was clipped by 5 bases and J by 7 bases, with 9 bases between them. Germline V CDR1 and CDR2: LGHDT, YNNKEL (reference sequence). CDR3 loop: CASSLVPNSPLHF. CDR3 coding DNA: TGTGCCAGCAGCTTAGTTCCCAATTCACCCCTCCACTTT.

The V gene is TRBV11-2, the J gene TRBJ1-5, with TRBD1 identical over 10 bases. CDR3 length equals 14 residues. CDR1 and CDR2 from the germline V gene are SGHAT and FQNNGV. V was pared by 5 bases and J by 6 bases, with 4 bases of the junction left unmatched. The CDR3 nucleotides read TGTGCCAGCAGCACGACAGGGGGCGCTCAGCCCCAGCATTTT. Amino acids: CASSTTGGAQPQHF.

This chain joins TRBV6-5 and TRBJ2-7, with 8 positions matching TRBD2. Germline V gene lookup returns CDR1 MNHEY and CDR2 SVGAGI. After removal of 7 bases from V and 1 base from J, the junction contained 9 bases not matched to a gene. The CDR3 runs 15 residues. CDR3 coding DNA: TGTGCCAGCATAATCAGCGGGGGACCTTCCTACGAGCAGTACTTC. This codes for CASIISGGPSYEQYF.

This chain links TRBV7-2 with TRBJ2-2; TRBD1 is a possible D gene (5 bases). The V and J ends lost 4 bases and 6 bases respectively, with 9 bases between them. The CDR3 is made up of 13 amino acids. CDR1 is SGHTA, CDR2 FQGNSA, per germline. The DNA for the CDR3 is TGTGCCAGCAGCTCGGACATCGCCGGGGAGCTGTTTTTT. Amino acid sequence: CASSSDIAGELFF.

The chain links TRBV27 to TRBJ1-5; 11 nucleotides agree with TRBD1. In germline, CDR1 is MNHEY, CDR2 SMNVEV (reference sequence). V lost 4 bases and J lost 5; bases outside the gene matches: 10. The CDR3 loop spans 17 amino acids. CDR3 residues: CASSSKPGQGAYQPQHF. The DNA of the CDR3 is TGTGCCAGCAGTTCAAAGCCAGGACAGGGGGCATATCAGCCCCAGCATTTT.

The chain is built from TRBV19 and TRBJ2-3; TRBD2 might be the D (7 bases). The ends were cut back, 1 base at V and 2 bases at J, with 10 bases in the middle. This CDR3 is built from 15 residues. CDR1 is LNHDA, CDR2 SQIVND, per germline (reference sequence). CDR3: CASSIGGGPTDTQYF. In nucleotides, the CDR3 is TGTGCCAGTAGTATAGGGGGGGGCCCCACAGATACGCAGTATTTT.

The J gene is TRBJ1-1, the V gene TRBV6-5; 7 positions agree with TRBD1. This CDR3 is 15 amino acids long. Germline V gene lookup returns CDR1 MNHEY and CDR2 SVGAGI. The trim removed 2 bases at V and 5 bases at J, leaving 8 bases unmatched. The CDR3 is CASSYGGPGGTEAFF. As DNA, the CDR3 is TGTGCCAGCAGTTACGGGGGCCCAGGGGGTACTGAAGCTTTCTTT.

This chain links TRBV4-3 with TRBJ1-6; D ambiguous. CDR3 size: 13 residues. Germline V gives CDR1 LGHNA, CDR2 YSLEER. The V end lost 0 bases, the J end lost 14 bases, and 11 bases lay between the germline ends. The DNA of the CDR3 is TGCGCCAGCAGCCAAGATCTCAGCGGGACCCTCCACTTT. Translated, it gives CASSQDLSGTLHF.

The chain is built from TRBV6-6 and TRBJ1-2; D is unresolved. Trimming left V 2 bases short and J 6 bases short, with 10 bases between. CDR3 length equals 13 residues. CDR1 is MNHNY and CDR2 is SVGAGI in the germline V gene (reference sequence). The CDR3 region is CASSYGPGDGYTF. The CDR3 coding sequence is TGTGCCAGCAGTTACGGGCCCGGGGATGGCTACACCTTC.

V is TRBV18 and J is TRBJ2-1; the match to TRBD2 covers 8 bases. Germline lookup yields CDR1 KGHSH and CDR2 LQKENI. After removal of 7 bases from V and 4 bases from J, the junction contained 9 bases not matched to a gene. There are 15 residues in the CDR3. The CDR3 loop reads CASFRGGTRYNEQFF. CDR3 bases: TGTGCCAGCTTTAGGGGAGGGACTAGGTACAATGAGCAGTTCTTC. Combining the CDR3 with reference TRBV18 and TRBJ2-1 gives the whole variable domain NAGVMQNPRHLVRRRGQEARLRCSPMKGHSHVYWYRQLPEEGLKFMVYLQKENIIDESGMPKERFSAEFPKEGPSILRIQQVVRGDSAAYFCASFRGGTRYNEQFFGPGTRLTVL.

This clone has a handful of counts. This chain connects TRBV7-9 to TRBJ2-1; weak D call: TRBD1 (6 bases). The germline CDR1 and CDR2 sequences are SEHNR and FQNEAQ (reference sequence). The V and J ends lost 0 bases and 8 bases respectively, with 14 bases between them. CDR3 length: 15 residues. The CDR3 DNA reads TGTGCCAGCAGCTTAGCCCAGGGGATCGGTCATGAGCAGTTCTTC. The encoded protein is CASSLAQGIGHEQFF.

The chain recombines TRBV3-1 (or the pseudogene TRBV3-2) with TRBJ1-3; unclear D gene. The ends were cut back, 4 bases at V and 7 bases at J, with 14 bases in the middle. CDR1 is LGHDT and CDR2 is YNNKEL in the germline V gene (reference sequence). The CDR3 is made up of 14 amino acids. CDR3 in amino acids: CASSLQVPSNTIYF. In DNA, the CDR3 is TGTGCCAGCAGCCTACAAGTTCCCTCGAACACCATATATTTT.

The chain has TRBV20-1 and TRBJ2-3, with D unclear. The length of the CDR3 is 11 residues. The germline V and J ends were trimmed by 8 bases and 6 bases, with 12 bases remaining between them. Germline CDR1 is DFQATT and CDR2 is SNEGSKA (reference sequence). In nucleotides, the CDR3 is TGCAGTCCCTACCCTAAGGATACGCAGTATTTT. Encoded protein: CSPYPKDTQYF.